This TCR beta chain was obtained from a study of cytomegalovirus exposure and HLA in healthy donors. The donors were in the roughly 110-subject validation cohort; that cohort was separate from the roughly 660-subject first cohort. Profiled with immunoSEQ multiplex PCR; TCRdb holds only in-frame clones, not every one. The table lists roughly 250,000 clones, around 90% of them singletons. This clone has more than one count but fewer than ten. The CDR3 is made up of 13 amino acids. V dropped 5 bases and J dropped 4 bases, with 9 bases sitting between them. The germline V gene has CDR1 GTSNPN and CDR2 SVGIG (reference sequence).

The clonotype originates from a young woman in good health and CMV-seronegative. The J gene is TRBJ2-6, the V gene TRBV30, with a weak D call TRBD1 (6 bases). The sequenced sample consisted of PBMCs. Here the CDR3 DNA reads TGTGCCTGGTCAGGGGCCGGGGCCAACGTCCTGACTTTC. It yields the protein CAWSGAGANVLTF. Drawing the rest from reference TRBV30 and TRBJ2-6, the complete variable domain is SQTIHQWPATLVQPVGSPLSLECTVEGTSNPNLYWYRQAAGRGLQLLFYSVGIGQISSEVPQNLSASRPQDRQFILSSKKLLLSDSGFYLCAWSGAGANVLTFGAGSRLTVL.